This T cell receptor beta chain was recovered during a study of blood T cell repertoires in COVID-19. Only in-frame clones appear in the TCRdb table, and some are missing; sequencing was by immunoSEQ multiplex PCR. The top ten clones hold 15% to 20% of a sample with approximately 110,000 clones, about 75% of them seen once. This CDR3 spans 13 amino acids. Germline lookup yields CDR1 MNHEY and CDR2 SVGAGI. Trimming removed 8 bases from V and 2 bases from J, with 10 bases in between. This clone showed up just a few times. The gene calls are TRBV6-5 and TRBJ1-5; tentative D call: TRBD1 (5 bases). The sample taken for sequencing was peripheral blood. The origin of this receptor is a woman aged 70 to 79 with acute or convalescent COVID-19. The CDR3 here is CASGTQGNQPQHF. CDR3 DNA sequence: TGTGCCAGCGGAACACAGGGCAATCAGCCCCAGCATTTT.